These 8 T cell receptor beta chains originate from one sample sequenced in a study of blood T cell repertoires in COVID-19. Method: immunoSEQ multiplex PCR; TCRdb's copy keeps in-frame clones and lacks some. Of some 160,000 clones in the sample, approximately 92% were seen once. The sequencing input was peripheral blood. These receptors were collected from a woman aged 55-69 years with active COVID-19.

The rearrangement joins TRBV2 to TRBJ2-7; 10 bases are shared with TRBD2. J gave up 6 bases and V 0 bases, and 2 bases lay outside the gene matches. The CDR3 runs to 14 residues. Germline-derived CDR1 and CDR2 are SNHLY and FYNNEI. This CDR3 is CASSEALAGVEQYF. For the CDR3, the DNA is TGTGCCAGCAGTGAAGCCCTAGCGGGAGTCGAGCAGTACTTC.

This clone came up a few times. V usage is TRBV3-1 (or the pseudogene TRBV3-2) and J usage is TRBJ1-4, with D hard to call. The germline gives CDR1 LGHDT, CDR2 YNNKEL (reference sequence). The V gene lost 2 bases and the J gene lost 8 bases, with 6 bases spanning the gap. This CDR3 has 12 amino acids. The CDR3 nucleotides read TGTGCCAGCAGCCAATATGGCGAAAAACTGTTTTTT. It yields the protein CASSQYGEKLFF.

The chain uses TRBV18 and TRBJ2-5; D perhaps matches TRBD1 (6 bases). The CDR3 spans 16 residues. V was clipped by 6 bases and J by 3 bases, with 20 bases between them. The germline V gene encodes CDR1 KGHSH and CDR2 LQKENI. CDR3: CASSIQGGVWKETQYF. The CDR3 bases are TGTGCCAGCTCGATTCAAGGGGGAGTCTGGAAAGAGACCCAGTACTTC.

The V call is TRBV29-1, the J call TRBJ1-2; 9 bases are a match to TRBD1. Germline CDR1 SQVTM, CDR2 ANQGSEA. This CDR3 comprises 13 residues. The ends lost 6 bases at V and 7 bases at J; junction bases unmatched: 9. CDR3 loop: CSVLGQGYGGYTF. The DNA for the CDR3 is TGCAGCGTCCTCGGACAGGGGTACGGTGGCTACACCTTC.

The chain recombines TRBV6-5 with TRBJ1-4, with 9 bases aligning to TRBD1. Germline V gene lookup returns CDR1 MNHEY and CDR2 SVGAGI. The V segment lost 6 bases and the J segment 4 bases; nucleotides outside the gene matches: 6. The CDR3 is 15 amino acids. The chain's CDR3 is CASSRPGQGNEKLFF. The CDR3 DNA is TGTGCCAGCAGCCGCCCGGGACAGGGTAATGAAAAACTGTTTTTT.

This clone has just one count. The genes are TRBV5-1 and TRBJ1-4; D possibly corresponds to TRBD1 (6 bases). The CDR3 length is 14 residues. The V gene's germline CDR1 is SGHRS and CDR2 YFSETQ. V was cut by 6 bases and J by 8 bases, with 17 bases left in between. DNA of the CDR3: TGCGCCAGCACCCGGGGGGGGCAGGAGGAAAAACTGTTTTTT. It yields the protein CASTRGGQEEKLFF.

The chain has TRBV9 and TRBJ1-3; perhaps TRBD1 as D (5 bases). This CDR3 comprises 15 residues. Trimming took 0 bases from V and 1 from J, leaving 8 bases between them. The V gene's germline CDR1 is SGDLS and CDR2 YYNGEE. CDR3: CASSVGQGSGNTIYF. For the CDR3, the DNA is TGTGCCAGCAGCGTAGGTCAGGGATCTGGAAACACCATATATTTT.

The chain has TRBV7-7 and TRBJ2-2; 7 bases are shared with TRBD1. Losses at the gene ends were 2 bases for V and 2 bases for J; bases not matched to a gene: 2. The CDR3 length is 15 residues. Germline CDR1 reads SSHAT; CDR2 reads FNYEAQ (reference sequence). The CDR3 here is CASSLTGVNTGELFF. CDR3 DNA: TGTGCCAGCAGCTTAACAGGGGTTAACACCGGGGAGCTGTTTTTT.